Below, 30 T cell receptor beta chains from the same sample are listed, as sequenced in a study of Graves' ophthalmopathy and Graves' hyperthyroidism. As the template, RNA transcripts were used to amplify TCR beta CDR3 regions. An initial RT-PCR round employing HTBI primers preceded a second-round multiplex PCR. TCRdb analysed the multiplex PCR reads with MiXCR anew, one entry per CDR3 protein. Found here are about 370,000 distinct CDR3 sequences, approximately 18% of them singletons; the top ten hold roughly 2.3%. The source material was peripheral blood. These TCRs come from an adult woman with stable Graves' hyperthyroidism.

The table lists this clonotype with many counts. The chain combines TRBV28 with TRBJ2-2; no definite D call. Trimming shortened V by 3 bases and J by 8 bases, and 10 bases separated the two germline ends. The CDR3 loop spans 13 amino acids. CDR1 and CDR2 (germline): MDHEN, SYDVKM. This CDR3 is CASSFTLAGELFF. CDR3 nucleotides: TGTGCCAGCAGTTTCACTTTGGCGGGGGAGCTGTTTTTT.

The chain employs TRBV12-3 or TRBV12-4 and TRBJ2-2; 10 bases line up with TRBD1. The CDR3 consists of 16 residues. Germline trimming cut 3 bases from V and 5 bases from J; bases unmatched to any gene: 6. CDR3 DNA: TGTGCCAGCAGTTTCGCGACAGGGGGCCGGACCGGGGAGCTGTTTTTT. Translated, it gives CASSFATGGRTGELFF.

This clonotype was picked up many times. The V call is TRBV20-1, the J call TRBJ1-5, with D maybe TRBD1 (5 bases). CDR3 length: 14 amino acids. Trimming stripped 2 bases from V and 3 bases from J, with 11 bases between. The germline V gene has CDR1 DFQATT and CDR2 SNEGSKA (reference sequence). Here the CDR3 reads CSARPDSNNQPQHF. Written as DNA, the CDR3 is TGCAGTGCTAGACCCGACAGTAACAATCAGCCCCAGCATTTT.

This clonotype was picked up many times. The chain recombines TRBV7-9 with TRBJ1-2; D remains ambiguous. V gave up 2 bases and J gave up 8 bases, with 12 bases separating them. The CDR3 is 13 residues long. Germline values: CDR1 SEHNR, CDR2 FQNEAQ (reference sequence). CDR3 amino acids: CASSLKPRGGYTF. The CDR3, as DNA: TGTGCCAGCAGCTTAAAACCCCGAGGGGGCTACACCTTC. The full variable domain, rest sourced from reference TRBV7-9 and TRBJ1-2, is DTGVSQNPRHKITKRGQNVTFRCDPISEHNRLYWYRQTLGQGPEFLTYFQNEAQLEKSRLLSDRFSAERPKGSFSTLEIQRTEQGDSAMYLCASSLKPRGGYTFGSGTRLTVV.

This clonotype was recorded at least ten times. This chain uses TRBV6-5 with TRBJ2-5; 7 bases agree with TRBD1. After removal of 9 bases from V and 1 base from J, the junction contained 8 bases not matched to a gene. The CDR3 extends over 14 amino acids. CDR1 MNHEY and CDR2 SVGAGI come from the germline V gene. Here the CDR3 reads CARKLRGIQETQYF. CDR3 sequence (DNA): TGTGCCAGGAAGCTCAGGGGGATCCAAGAGACCCAGTACTTC.

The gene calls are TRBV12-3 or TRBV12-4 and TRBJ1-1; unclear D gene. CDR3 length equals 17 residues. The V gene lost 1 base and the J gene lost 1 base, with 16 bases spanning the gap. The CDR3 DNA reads TGTGCCAGCAGTTTAGAAGGGCTACCGGGGAGGAACACTGAAGCTTTCTTT. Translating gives CASSLEGLPGRNTEAFF.

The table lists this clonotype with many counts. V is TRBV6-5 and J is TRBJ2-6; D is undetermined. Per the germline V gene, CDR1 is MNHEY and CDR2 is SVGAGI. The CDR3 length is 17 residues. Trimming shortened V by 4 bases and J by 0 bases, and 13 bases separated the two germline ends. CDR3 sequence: CASSSPAHSSGANVLTF. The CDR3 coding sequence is TGTGCCAGCAGTTCACCAGCCCATAGCTCTGGGGCCAACGTCCTGACTTTC.

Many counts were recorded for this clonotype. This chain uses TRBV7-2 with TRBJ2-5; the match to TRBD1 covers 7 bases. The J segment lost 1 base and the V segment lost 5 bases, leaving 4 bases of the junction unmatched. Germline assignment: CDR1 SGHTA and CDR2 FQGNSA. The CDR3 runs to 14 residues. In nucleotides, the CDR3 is TGTGCCAGCAGCGTAGGGGACAGCCAAGAGACCCAGTACTTC. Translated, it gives CASSVGDSQETQYF.

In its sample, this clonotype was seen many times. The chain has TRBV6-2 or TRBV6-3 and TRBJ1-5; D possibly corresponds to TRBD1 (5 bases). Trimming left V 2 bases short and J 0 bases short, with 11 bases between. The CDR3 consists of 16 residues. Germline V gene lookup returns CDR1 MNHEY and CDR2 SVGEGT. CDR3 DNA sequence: TGTGCCAGCAGTTACGCAGGGATGAATAGCAATCAGCCCCAGCATTTT. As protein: CASSYAGMNSNQPQHF.

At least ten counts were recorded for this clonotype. CDR3 bases: TGTGCCAGCAGTTACTCGAAAGCGCAGCGGGGCTACACCTTC. Translating it yields CASSYSKAQRGYTF. The chain carries TRBV6-6 and TRBJ1-2; D gene ambiguous. Trimming shortened V by 0 bases and J by 8 bases, and 13 bases separated the two germline ends. The germline gives CDR1 MNHNY, CDR2 SVGAGI (reference sequence). CDR3 size: 14 residues.

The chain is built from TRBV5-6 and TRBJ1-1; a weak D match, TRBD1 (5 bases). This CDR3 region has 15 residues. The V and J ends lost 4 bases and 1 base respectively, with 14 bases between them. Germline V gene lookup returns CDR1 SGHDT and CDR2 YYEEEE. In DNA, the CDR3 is TGTGCCAGCAGCCTTTGGGGGAGCAGGAACACTGAAGCTTTCTTT. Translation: CASSLWGSRNTEAFF.

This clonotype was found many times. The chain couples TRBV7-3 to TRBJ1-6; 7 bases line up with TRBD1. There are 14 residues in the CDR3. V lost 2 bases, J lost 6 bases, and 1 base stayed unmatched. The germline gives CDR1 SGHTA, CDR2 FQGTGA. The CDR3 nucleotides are TGTGCCAGCAGCTTACGGGACAGTAATTCACCCCTCCACTTT. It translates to CASSLRDSNSPLHF.

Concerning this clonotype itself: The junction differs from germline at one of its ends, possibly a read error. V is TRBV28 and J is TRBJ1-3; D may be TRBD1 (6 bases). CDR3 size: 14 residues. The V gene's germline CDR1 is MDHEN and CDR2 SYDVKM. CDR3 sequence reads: CVSKGGDSGNTIYF. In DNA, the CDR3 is TGTGTCAGCAAGGGGGGAGATTCTGGAAACACCATATATTTT.

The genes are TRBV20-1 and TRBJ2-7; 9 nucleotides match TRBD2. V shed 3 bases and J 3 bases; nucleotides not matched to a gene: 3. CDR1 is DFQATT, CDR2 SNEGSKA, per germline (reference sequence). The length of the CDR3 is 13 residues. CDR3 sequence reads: CSASGLAFYEQYF. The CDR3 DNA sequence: TGCAGTGCTAGTGGACTAGCGTTCTACGAGCAGTACTTC.

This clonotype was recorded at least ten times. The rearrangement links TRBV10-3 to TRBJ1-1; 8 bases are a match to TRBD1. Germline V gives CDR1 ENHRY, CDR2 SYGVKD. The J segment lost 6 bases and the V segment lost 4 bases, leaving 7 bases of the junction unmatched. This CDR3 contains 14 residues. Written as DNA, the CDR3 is TGTGCCATCAGTGGGATAGGACAGGGCCCTGAAGCTTTCTTT. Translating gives CAISGIGQGPEAFF.

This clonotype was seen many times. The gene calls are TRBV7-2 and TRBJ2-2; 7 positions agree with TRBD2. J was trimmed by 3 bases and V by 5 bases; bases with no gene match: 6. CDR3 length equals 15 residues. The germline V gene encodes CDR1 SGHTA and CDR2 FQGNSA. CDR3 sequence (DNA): TGTGCCAGCAGCCTAGGGAGGGACCACACCGGGGAGCTGTTTTTT. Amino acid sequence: CASSLGRDHTGELFF.

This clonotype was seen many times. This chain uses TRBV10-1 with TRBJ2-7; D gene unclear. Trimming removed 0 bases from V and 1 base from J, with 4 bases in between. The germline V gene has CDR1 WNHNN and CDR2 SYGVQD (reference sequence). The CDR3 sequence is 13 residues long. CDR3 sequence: CASSESPSYEQYF. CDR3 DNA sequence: TGCGCCAGCAGTGAGTCGCCGTCCTACGAGCAGTACTTC.

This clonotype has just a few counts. The CDR3 nucleotides are TGTGCCAGCAGTCTCGCTGGAGTGGCAGAGACCCAGTACTTC. Its translation: CASSLAGVAETQYF. This chain links TRBV6-1 with TRBJ2-5, with D hard to call. Germline CDR1 is MNHNS and CDR2 is SASEGT. V was pared by 5 bases and J by 4 bases, with 14 bases between. The CDR3 is made up of 14 amino acids.

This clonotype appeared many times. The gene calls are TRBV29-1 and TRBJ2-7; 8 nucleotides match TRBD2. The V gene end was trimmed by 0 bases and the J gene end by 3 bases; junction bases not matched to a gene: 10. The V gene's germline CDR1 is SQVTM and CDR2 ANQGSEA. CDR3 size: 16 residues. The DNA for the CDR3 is TGCAGCGTTGAAGATACGTTGAGCGGGAGAGGCTACGAGCAGTACTTC. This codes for CSVEDTLSGRGYEQYF.

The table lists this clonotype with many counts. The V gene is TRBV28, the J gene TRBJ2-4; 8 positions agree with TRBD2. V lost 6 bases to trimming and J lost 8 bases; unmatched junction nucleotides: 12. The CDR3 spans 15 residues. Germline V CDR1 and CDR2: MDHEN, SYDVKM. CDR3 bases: TGTGCCAGCAGCCCGAGCGGGAGTCGCGAGTACATTCAGTACTTC. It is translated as CASSPSGSREYIQYF.

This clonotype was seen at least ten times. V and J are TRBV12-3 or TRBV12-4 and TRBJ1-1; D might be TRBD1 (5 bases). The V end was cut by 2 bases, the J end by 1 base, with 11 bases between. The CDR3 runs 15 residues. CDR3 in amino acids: CASSLFKGRNTEAFF. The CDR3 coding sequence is TGTGCCAGCAGTTTATTCAAGGGGAGGAACACTGAAGCTTTCTTT.

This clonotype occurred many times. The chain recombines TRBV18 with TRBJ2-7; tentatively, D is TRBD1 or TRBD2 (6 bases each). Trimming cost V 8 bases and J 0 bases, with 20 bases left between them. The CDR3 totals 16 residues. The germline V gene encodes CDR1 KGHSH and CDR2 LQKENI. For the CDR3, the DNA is TGTGCCAGCAGTCCGTCCGGGGGCGGCAGCTCCTACGAGCAGTACTTC. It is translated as CASSPSGGGSSYEQYF.

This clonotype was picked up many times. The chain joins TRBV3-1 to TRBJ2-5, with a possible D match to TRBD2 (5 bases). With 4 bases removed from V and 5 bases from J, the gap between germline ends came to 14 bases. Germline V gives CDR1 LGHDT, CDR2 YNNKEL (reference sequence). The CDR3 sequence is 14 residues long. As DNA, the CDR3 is TGTGCCAGCAGCCCTAAGCTAGCTGGGGAGACCCAGTACTTC. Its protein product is CASSPKLAGETQYF.

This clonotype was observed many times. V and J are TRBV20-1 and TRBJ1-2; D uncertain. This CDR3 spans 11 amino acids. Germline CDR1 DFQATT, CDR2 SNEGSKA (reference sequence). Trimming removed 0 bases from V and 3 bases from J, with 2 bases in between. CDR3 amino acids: CSARDDYGYTF. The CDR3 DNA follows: TGCAGTGCTAGAGACGACTATGGCTACACCTTC.

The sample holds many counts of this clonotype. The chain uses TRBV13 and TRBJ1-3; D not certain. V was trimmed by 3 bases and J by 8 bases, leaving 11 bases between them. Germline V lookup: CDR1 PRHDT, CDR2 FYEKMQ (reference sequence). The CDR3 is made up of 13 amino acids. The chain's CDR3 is CASSFKGWDTIYF. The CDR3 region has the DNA TGTGCCAGCAGCTTTAAGGGATGGGACACCATATATTTT. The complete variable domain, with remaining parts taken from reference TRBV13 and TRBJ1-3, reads AAGVIQSPRHLIKEKRETATLKCYPIPRHDTVYWYQQGPGQDPQFLISFYEKMQSDKGSIPDRFSAQQFSDYHSELNMSSLELGDSALYFCASSFKGWDTIYFGEGSWLTVV.

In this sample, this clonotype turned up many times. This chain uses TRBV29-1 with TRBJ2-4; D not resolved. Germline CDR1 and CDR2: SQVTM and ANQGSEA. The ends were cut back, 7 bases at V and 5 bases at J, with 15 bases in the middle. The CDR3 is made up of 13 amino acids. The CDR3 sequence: CSARVATQNIQYF. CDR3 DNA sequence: TGCAGCGCCCGGGTAGCCACCCAAAACATTCAGTACTTC.

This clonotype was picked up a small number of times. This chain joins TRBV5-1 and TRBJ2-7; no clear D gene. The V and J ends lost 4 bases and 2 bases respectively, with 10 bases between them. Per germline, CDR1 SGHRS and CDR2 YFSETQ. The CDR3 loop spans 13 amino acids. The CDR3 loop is CASSTGLTYEQYF. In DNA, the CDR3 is TGCGCCAGCAGCACTGGCCTTACCTACGAGCAGTACTTC.

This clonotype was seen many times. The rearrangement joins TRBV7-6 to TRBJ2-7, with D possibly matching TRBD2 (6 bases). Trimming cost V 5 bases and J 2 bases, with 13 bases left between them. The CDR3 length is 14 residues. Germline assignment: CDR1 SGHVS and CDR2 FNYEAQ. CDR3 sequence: CASSPRLDAYEQYF. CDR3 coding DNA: TGTGCCAGCAGCCCTCGACTAGATGCCTACGAGCAGTACTTC.

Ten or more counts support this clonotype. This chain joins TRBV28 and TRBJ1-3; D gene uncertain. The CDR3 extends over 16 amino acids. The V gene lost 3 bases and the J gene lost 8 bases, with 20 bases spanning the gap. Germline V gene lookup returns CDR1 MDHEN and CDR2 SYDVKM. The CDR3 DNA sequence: TGTGCCAGCAGTTTGCCCCGGTCGACCCGGAGGGACACCATATATTTT. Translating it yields CASSLPRSTRRDTIYF.

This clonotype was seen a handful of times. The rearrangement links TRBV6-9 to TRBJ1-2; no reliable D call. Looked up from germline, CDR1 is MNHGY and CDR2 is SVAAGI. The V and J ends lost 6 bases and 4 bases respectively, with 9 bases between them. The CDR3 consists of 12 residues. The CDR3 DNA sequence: TGTGCCAGCAGCGGACTGGCCTATGGCTACACCTTC. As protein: CASSGLAYGYTF.